Here is one T cell receptor beta chain with its context. Unmatched junction bases numbered 8, after V lost 5 bases and J lost 5 bases. This CDR3 has 14 amino acids. Germline assignment: CDR1 SGHRS and CDR2 YFSETQ. Sequencing used immunoSEQ multiplex PCR; TCRdb keeps in-frame clones, though not all of them. The table lists about 110,000 clones, about nine tenths of them singletons, with 8% to 10% in the top ten. This sample is part of a study of T cell responses to AZD1222 COVID-19 vaccine. The rearrangement joins TRBV5-1 to TRBJ1-1; 8 positions agree with TRBD1. The specimen was peripheral blood, collected 28 days after the second AZD1222 dose. The clonotype originates from an adult who received the AZD1222 COVID-19 vaccine. As DNA, the CDR3 is TGCGCCAGCAGTCCCTGGACAGGGCCTACTGAAGCTTTCTTT. It translates to CASSPWTGPTEAFF.